This T cell receptor (beta chain) was obtained from a study of OX40 agonist ivuxolimab in advanced cancers. Across the whole study: At doses from 0.01 to 10 mg/kg, patients were given intravenous ivuxolimab every 2 weeks. Prior checkpoint blockade (anti-PD-1, anti-PD-L1 or anti-CTLA-4) was permitted; 40% had it.

This clone appeared a few times. Repertoires were generated with immunoSEQ multiplex PCR, while TCRdb's copy carries only in-frame clones and drops some. The sample records more than 25,000 clones, roughly 82% being singletons. Patients had blood sampled at baseline and again on cycle 4 day 1 and cycle 7 day 1. V lost 3 bases and J lost 7, with 7 bases in between. This CDR3 comprises 12 residues. Germline CDR1 PRHDT, CDR2 FYEKMQ (reference sequence). The clonotype was recovered from an adult with an advanced solid tumor such as melanoma, head and neck, liver or kidney cancer. V usage is TRBV13 and J usage is TRBJ2-1; D remains ambiguous. The specimen comprised CD4+ or CD8+ T cells sorted from blood, sampled in a trial of the OX40 agonist ivuxolimab. CDR3 nucleotides: TGTGCCAGCAGCTTGGGGAAAAATGAGCAGTTCTTC. As protein: CASSLGKNEQFF.